This TCR beta chain comes out of a study of neurological immune-mediated disorders. V was clipped by 0 bases and J by 2 bases, with 7 bases between them. The CDR3 length is 15 residues. Germline lookup yields CDR1 SGHTA and CDR2 FQGNSA. Whole-study results and caveats: In HTLV-1-associated myelopathy, TCR clonal expansion was greatest, whereas multiple sclerosis had the least, falling below healthy controls.

This clonotype was seen ten or more times. Its antigen is not identified. The cDNA was generated through 5'RACE incorporating 10-nucleotide random UMIs. TCRdb reanalysed the 5' RACE reads using MiXCR and keeps one entry per CDR3 protein. The sample has tens of thousands of distinct CDR3 sequences; 3% to 4% are singletons. The chain joins TRBV7-2 to TRBJ2-2; D possibly uses TRBD1 or TRBD2 (5 bases each). The sequenced material came from PBMCs. The TCR was taken from a middle-aged man with multiple sclerosis. Here the CDR3 DNA reads TGTGCCAGCAGCTTAGCGGGACCCAACACCGGGGAGCTGTTTTTT. Translating gives CASSLAGPNTGELFF.